Shown below are 20 T cell receptor beta chains from a single sample sequenced in a study of cytomegalovirus exposure and HLA in healthy donors. This PCR relied on a set of 60 Vbeta primers and 13 Jbeta primers. The table came from immunoSEQ multiplex PCR; TCRdb's copy has only in-frame clones and leaves some out. Of around 83,000 clones in the sample, just under 80% are singletons; the top ten hold about 4.2%. The sequenced sample consisted of PBMCs. Every receptor here comes from a male donor in good health and CMV-seropositive.

V gene TRBV7-9 combines with J gene TRBJ2-5; 10 nucleotides match TRBD2. The CDR3 has 16 residues. V lost 0 bases, J lost 3 bases, and 4 bases stayed unmatched. Per the germline V gene, CDR1 is SEHNR and CDR2 is FQNEAQ (reference sequence). CDR3 residues: CASSLASGGPEETQYF. The CDR3 DNA sequence: TGTGCCAGCAGCTTAGCTAGCGGGGGGCCGGAAGAGACCCAGTACTTC. The whole variable domain, remainder taken from reference TRBV7-9 and TRBJ2-5, is DTGVSQNPRHKITKRGQNVTFRCDPISEHNRLYWYRQTLGQGPEFLTYFQNEAQLEKSRLLSDRFSAERPKGSFSTLEIQRTEQGDSAMYLCASSLASGGPEETQYFGPGTRLLVL.

This clone has just one count. This chain joins TRBV10-2 and TRBJ1-5; a weak D match, TRBD1 (6 bases). In germline, CDR1 is WSHSY, CDR2 SAAADI. The CDR3 covers 15 residues. V was pared by 3 bases and J by 2 bases, with 11 bases between. CDR3 DNA sequence: TGCGCCAGCAGTGAAAGCGGGGGGCGCAATCAGCCCCAGCATTTT. Translating gives CASSESGGRNQPQHF.

V and J are TRBV7-6 and TRBJ2-7; TRBD1 aligns across 8 bases. Germline V lookup: CDR1 SGHVS, CDR2 FNYEAQ. V trimming: 3 bases; J trimming: 3 bases; junction bases outside the gene matches: 16. The CDR3 loop spans 18 amino acids. CDR3 in amino acids: CASSFSGPGGANFYEQYF. Here the CDR3 DNA reads TGTGCCAGCAGCTTCTCAGGTCCAGGGGGCGCTAATTTCTACGAGCAGTACTTC.

This clone was picked up a small number of times. In nucleotides, the CDR3 is TGTGCTAGTGGAGGCGGTGCCCTCTCCTACGAGCAGTACTTC. It specifies CASGGGALSYEQYF. The chain combines TRBV12-5 with TRBJ2-7; D call uncertain. Trimming took 6 bases from V and 0 from J, leaving 12 bases between them. The CDR3 contains 14 residues. Germline V gene data show CDR1 as LGHNT and CDR2 as FRNRAP.

This chain joins TRBV9 and TRBJ2-3; 7 positions match TRBD2. CDR1 SGDLS and CDR2 YYNGEE come from the germline V gene. V lost 1 base and J lost 4; bases outside the gene matches: 3. This CDR3 spans 14 amino acids. Here the CDR3 reads CASSVLGGADTQYF. In DNA form, the CDR3 reads TGTGCCAGCAGCGTATTGGGGGGGGCAGATACGCAGTATTTT.

By its share, this clone is medium-sized (0.01 to 0.1%). The rearrangement uses TRBV5-4 and TRBJ1-1, with 7 bases that match TRBD1. V shed 4 bases and J 0 bases; nucleotides not matched to a gene: 9. Germline CDR1 is SGHNT and CDR2 is YYREEE (reference sequence). This CDR3 is 16 amino acids long. For the CDR3, the DNA is TGTGCCAGCAGCCATGGGACAGCCAGTTTGAACACTGAAGCTTTCTTT. It specifies CASSHGTASLNTEAFF. Using reference TRBV5-4 and TRBJ1-1 for the parts outside the CDR3, the full variable domain is ETGVTQSPTHLIKTRGQQVTLRCSSQSGHNTVSWYQQALGQGPQFIFQYYREEENGRGNFPPRFSGLQFPNYSSELNVNALELDDSALYLCASSHGTASLNTEAFFGQGTRLTVV.

V gene TRBV27 combines with J gene TRBJ1-2; 7 nucleotides match TRBD1. With 5 bases clipped from V and 4 bases from J, the junction kept 4 bases outside the gene matches. The CDR3 has 13 residues. Germline V CDR1 and CDR2: MNHEY, SMNVEV (reference sequence). DNA of the CDR3: TGTGCCAGCAGTCACAGGGGAATCTATGGCTACACCTTC. Its protein is CASSHRGIYGYTF.

V usage is TRBV10-3 and J usage is TRBJ2-7, with a possible D match to TRBD1 (5 bases). In germline, CDR1 is ENHRY, CDR2 SYGVKD. CDR3 size: 14 residues. Trimming left V 0 bases short and J 2 bases short, with 8 bases between. This chain's CDR3 is CAISESAGTYEQYF. CDR3 in DNA: TGTGCCATCAGTGAGTCGGCAGGGACCTACGAGCAGTACTTC.

The rearrangement uses TRBV28 and TRBJ1-2, with D possibly matching TRBD1 (6 bases). The CDR3 is 15 amino acids. The V and J ends lost 7 bases and 4 bases respectively, with 19 bases between them. CDR1 and CDR2 from the germline V gene are MDHEN and SYDVKM. The CDR3, as DNA: TGTGCCAGCACCAAGGTACAGGGCGGGTCCTATGGCTACACCTTC. It translates to CASTKVQGGSYGYTF.

This clone has a handful of counts. The genes are TRBV7-9 and TRBJ1-1; D remains unclear. The CDR3 runs to 14 residues. The V end was cut by 2 bases, the J end by 7 bases, with 14 bases between. Germline CDR1 and CDR2: SEHNR and FQNEAQ (reference sequence). The CDR3 region has the DNA TGTGCCAGCAGCTTAACGGGCGGGTCCTTTGAAGCTTTCTTT. This codes for CASSLTGGSFEAFF.

The rearrangement links TRBV9 to TRBJ1-2; D unclear. Germline V gene data show CDR1 as SGDLS and CDR2 as YYNGEE. With 1 base removed from V and 2 bases from J, the gap between germline ends came to 9 bases. The CDR3 is made up of 14 amino acids. The CDR3 DNA reads TGTGCCAGCAGCGTAAGCGAACTGAACTATGGCTACACCTTC. Protein: CASSVSELNYGYTF.

The count of this clone is one. The rearrangement uses TRBV4-2 and TRBJ2-3, with TRBD1 matching 9 bases. The germline V gene encodes CDR1 LGHNA and CDR2 YNFKEQ. V lost 3 bases, J lost 2 bases, and 18 bases stayed unmatched. The CDR3 is 20 amino acids. The CDR3 DNA reads TGTGCCAGCAGCCAGCGTGGTATAACGAGGGACAGGGATCACACAGATACGCAGTATTTT. The encoded protein is CASSQRGITRDRDHTDTQYF.

V is TRBV18 and J is TRBJ2-5; 8 bases are a match to TRBD1. V gave up 4 bases and J gave up 4 bases; unmatched junction bases: 5. Germline V gene sequence: CDR1 KGHSH, CDR2 LQKENI. This CDR3 has 14 residues. The CDR3 DNA reads as TGTGCCAGCTCACGAGGACAGGGTATAGAGACCCAGTACTTC. Amino acids: CASSRGQGIETQYF. The full variable domain, with the rest looked up from reference TRBV18 and TRBJ2-5, is NAGVMQNPRHLVRRRGQEARLRCSPMKGHSHVYWYRQLPEEGLKFMVYLQKENIIDESGMPKERFSAEFPKEGPSILRIQQVVRGDSAAYFCASSRGQGIETQYFGPGTRLLVL.

V usage is TRBV6-1 and J usage is TRBJ2-7, with 9 bases fitting TRBD1. The V gene end was trimmed by 8 bases and the J gene end by 3 bases; junction bases not matched to a gene: 5. The CDR3 sequence is 13 residues long. The germline CDR1 and CDR2 sequences are MNHNS and SASEGT. CDR3 coding DNA: TGTGCCAGCGCCATGACAGGGGGCTACGAGCAGTACTTC. Protein: CASAMTGGYEQYF.

This sequence joins TRBV2 and TRBJ2-1, with a weak D call TRBD2 (6 bases). The CDR3 length is 15 residues. Trimming pared 1 base from V and 3 bases from J, leaving 10 bases between. CDR1 is SNHLY and CDR2 is FYNNEI in the germline V gene. CDR3 sequence reads: CASSEGLVSYNEQFF. DNA of the CDR3: TGTGCCAGCAGTGAAGGACTAGTGAGCTACAATGAGCAGTTCTTC.

DNA of the CDR3: TGTGCCAGCAGCTTGGAGAGACAGGGGACAGATACGCAGTATTTT. This codes for CASSLERQGTDTQYF. This sequence joins TRBV5-4 and TRBJ2-3, with 8 nucleotides matching TRBD1. The CDR3 length is 15 residues. V trimming: 0 bases; J trimming: 3 bases; junction bases outside the gene matches: 3. Germline CDR1 SGHNT, CDR2 YYREEE (reference sequence).

This sequence joins TRBV6-6 and TRBJ1-2, with TRBD1 matching 9 bases. Germline V gene sequence: CDR1 MNHNY, CDR2 SVGAGI (reference sequence). V was pared by 7 bases and J by 7 bases, with 7 bases of the junction left unmatched. The CDR3 is made up of 13 amino acids. CDR3 sequence: CASIGGQGGGYTF. CDR3 nucleotide sequence: TGTGCCAGCATCGGGGGACAGGGAGGTGGCTACACCTTC.

The CDR3: CATSRGGHGTDTQYF. CDR3 nucleotides: TGTGCCACCAGCAGAGGGGGGCATGGCACAGATACGCAGTATTTT. The gene calls are TRBV15 and TRBJ2-3; TRBD1 might be the D (6 bases). Germline CDR1 reads LNHNV; CDR2 reads YYDKDF (reference sequence). Trimming shortened V by 1 base and J by 1 base, and 9 bases separated the two germline ends. The CDR3 runs 15 residues.

This clone has a handful of counts. Its ends do not fully match the called genes, so a read error is possible. The chain is built from TRBV28 and TRBJ1-4; D perhaps matches TRBD1 (5 bases). The CDR3 extends over 13 amino acids. CDR1 is MDHEN and CDR2 is SYDVKM in the germline V gene. The CDR3 is CACSLSGDDKLFF. Here the CDR3 DNA reads TGTGCCTGCAGTTTATCGGGGGATGATAAACTGTTTTTT.

The gene calls are TRBV18 and TRBJ1-4, with 8 bases identical to TRBD1. The V gene end was trimmed by 6 bases and the J gene end by 7 bases; junction bases not matched to a gene: 10. CDR1 and CDR2 from the germline V gene are KGHSH and LQKENI. The CDR3 extends over 15 amino acids. CDR3 residues: CASSTTTGGAEKLFF. The CDR3 nucleotides are TGTGCCAGCTCTACGACCACAGGGGGGGCTGAAAAACTGTTTTTT.